The 10 T cell receptor beta chains below come from one sample, sequenced in a study of tumor-infiltrating lymphocytes in primary liver carcinoma. Joint extraction of RNA and DNA used 20-30 mg of bulk tissue that was unsorted. Researchers generated TCR beta cDNA from roughly 510 ng of total RNA, relying on a constant-region primer. Library construction for TCR beta comprised three nested multiplex PCR rounds performed with slightly modified ARM-PCR. Each of the first two PCR rounds ran roughly 10 cycles with TRBV1-TRBV30 forward and C-beta reverse primers. Each CDR3 protein is one row after TCRdb ran MiXCR on the multiplex PCR reads. The table lists 90,000 to 110,000 distinct CDR3 sequences, about four fifths of them singletons. Specimen: liver tumor tissue from sampling region 3. Subset here: tumor region T3, left-lateral pole. The source is a man aged 40-50 years with primary liver carcinoma and hepatitis B virus infection.

The chain employs TRBV4-2 and TRBJ1-3; 9 bases agree with TRBD1. Germline V lookup: CDR1 LGHNA, CDR2 YNFKEQ. The CDR3 totals 21 residues. The J segment lost 5 bases and the V segment lost 0 bases, leaving 20 bases of the junction unmatched. The CDR3 loop is CASSQEGVTGGRISPRNTIYF. The CDR3 DNA follows: TGTGCCAGCAGCCAAGAAGGCGTGACAGGGGGTCGTATTTCCCCTCGAAACACCATATATTTT.

As regards this clonotype: Relative to the germline gene, one junction end is altered; a read error may explain this. The V and J genes are TRBV12-3 or TRBV12-4 and TRBJ2-1; tentatively, D is TRBD1 or TRBD2 (5 bases each). The CDR3 has 15 amino acids. Here the CDR3 DNA reads TGTGCCAGCAGGGGGGTAGGGCGGACCTACAATGAGCACTTCTTC. It encodes CASRGVGRTYNEHFF.

This clonotype was seen at least ten times. A much larger clone differs by one base, so this may be a read error. The V gene is TRBV6-2 or TRBV6-3, the J gene TRBJ2-7, with 7 bases matching TRBD1. The germline V gene encodes CDR1 MNHEY and CDR2 SVGEGT. The V gene end was trimmed by 9 bases and the J gene end by 4 bases; junction bases not matched to a gene: 9. This CDR3 is built from 13 residues. The CDR3, as DNA: TGTGCCAGTGCCCGGACAGGAGCTTACGAGCAGTACTTC. Protein product: CASARTGAYEQYF.

As for this clonotype: One end of the junction does not line up with germline, which may come from a read error. Written as DNA, the CDR3 is TGTGTCAGCAGCTTGGGAATGGGGATAGACAATGAGCAGTTCTTC. Translating gives CVSSLGMGIDNEQFF. The chain joins TRBV5-4 to TRBJ2-1; the D is unclear. CDR3 length equals 15 residues. Germline lookup yields CDR1 SGHNT and CDR2 YYREEE (reference sequence).

On this clonotype: An end of the junction does not agree with germline; a read error may underlie this. CDR3 region: CANSEGQGTNIQYF. As DNA, the CDR3 is TGTGCCAACAGTGAAGGACAGGGAACAAACATTCAATACTTC. This rearrangement joins TRBV25-1 to TRBJ2-4; TRBD1 aligns across 8 bases. This CDR3 is built from 14 residues. Germline CDR1 MGHDK, CDR2 SYGVNS.

A note on this clonotype: A junction end diverges from the germline sequence, so it may reflect a read error. The rearrangement joins TRBV29-1 to TRBJ1-1; D is uncertain. The CDR3 runs 15 residues. Germline V lookup: CDR1 SQVTM, CDR2 ANQGSEA. This chain's CDR3 is CSVALGWGLNTEAFF. The CDR3 region has the DNA TGCAGTGTTGCCCTGGGATGGGGATTGAACACTGAAGCTTTCTTT.

This clonotype was recorded at least ten times. Given a much more abundant clone one base away, this may be a read error. The chain links TRBV12-3 or TRBV12-4 to TRBJ1-1, with D possibly being TRBD1 (6 bases). Trimming removed 5 bases from V and 11 bases from J, with 15 bases in between. There are 12 residues in the CDR3. CDR3 nucleotides: TGTGCCAGCAGTGAACAGGGTGCGCGGGCTTTCTTT. It encodes CASSEQGARAFF.

Points on this clonotype: Sequence at one end of the junction differs from germline and may be a read error. The V gene is TRBV4-3, the J gene TRBJ2-1; TRBD2 agrees at 9 bases. The CDR3 spans 16 residues. Germline lookup yields CDR1 LGHNA and CDR2 YSLEER. The CDR3 bases are TGCGCCAGAAGCCAAGAATGGCTAGCGGGATACAATGAACAGTTCTTC. This translates into CARSQEWLAGYNEQFF.

The gene calls are TRBV6-2 or TRBV6-3 and TRBJ1-5; TRBD1 is a possible D gene (6 bases). Germline-derived CDR1 and CDR2 are MNHEY and SVGEGT. V was shortened by 7 bases and J by 5 bases, with 15 bases between the two germline ends. The CDR3 is made up of 14 amino acids. CDR3 loop: CASTPVKGDQPQHF. CDR3 DNA: TGTGCCAGCACCCCGGTGAAGGGGGATCAGCCCCAGCATTTT.

The chain recombines TRBV11-2 with TRBJ2-6; 8 positions agree with TRBD1. In germline, CDR1 is SGHAT, CDR2 FQNNGV. V gave up 5 bases and J gave up 5 bases; unmatched junction bases: 23. The CDR3 consists of 21 residues. CDR3 loop: CASSMRGDRGISLYRANVLTF. Here the CDR3 DNA reads TGTGCCAGCAGCATGAGGGGAGACAGGGGCATTTCCCTCTATAGGGCCAACGTCCTGACTTTC.